The 3 T cell receptor beta chains below come from one sample, sequenced in a study of cytomegalovirus exposure and HLA in healthy donors (TCRdb year 2017). Receptors were amplified or captured by the immunoSEQ multiplex PCR assay. The multiplex PCR relied on a mix of 60 forward primers for TCR Vbeta segments and 13 reverse primers for TCR Jbeta segments. As stored in TCRdb, this immuneACCESS dataset retains in-frame rearrangements with V and J assigned. A fraction of the clones does not appear; measured against another copy, unresolved V genes explain less than half of the discrepancy, and the remainder lacks a known reason. Recorded for this sample are more than 150,000 clones; about 72% of them occurred a single time. In total, the top ten clones hold 1.4% of the sample. Sequenced material: PBMCs. The receptors come from a male donor in good health and CMV-seronegative.

V gene TRBV12-5 combines with J gene TRBJ2-7; the D gene is possibly TRBD2 (6 bases). The CDR3 length is 14 residues. Trimming took off 0 bases at V and 6 bases at J, with 12 bases between the two ends. Germline V gene data show CDR1 as LGHNT and CDR2 as FRNRAP. The CDR3 loop reads CASGLVNRGGEQYF. In DNA, the CDR3 is TGTGCTAGTGGTTTGGTAAATCGGGGAGGCGAGCAGTACTTC.

Only a few counts were recorded for this clone. CDR3 protein: CASRGKSGADTEAFF. The CDR3 nucleotides are TGCGCCAGCAGGGGCAAGTCAGGGGCGGACACTGAAGCTTTCTTT. The rearrangement joins TRBV4-3 to TRBJ1-1; the D gene is possibly TRBD1 (6 bases). Trimming removed 6 bases at V and 3 bases at J, with 17 bases between. The CDR3 is 15 amino acids. CDR1 is LGHNA, CDR2 YSLEER, per germline.

The V call is TRBV28, the J call TRBJ2-5, with TRBD2 matching 13 bases. CDR1 is MDHEN, CDR2 SYDVKM, per germline. This CDR3 contains 16 residues. Trimming at V came to 5 bases and at J to 5 bases, leaving 8 bases not matched to a gene. The CDR3: CASSQGLAGNSETQYF. The CDR3 DNA sequence: TGTGCCAGCAGTCAGGGACTAGCGGGAAATTCGGAGACCCAGTACTTC.